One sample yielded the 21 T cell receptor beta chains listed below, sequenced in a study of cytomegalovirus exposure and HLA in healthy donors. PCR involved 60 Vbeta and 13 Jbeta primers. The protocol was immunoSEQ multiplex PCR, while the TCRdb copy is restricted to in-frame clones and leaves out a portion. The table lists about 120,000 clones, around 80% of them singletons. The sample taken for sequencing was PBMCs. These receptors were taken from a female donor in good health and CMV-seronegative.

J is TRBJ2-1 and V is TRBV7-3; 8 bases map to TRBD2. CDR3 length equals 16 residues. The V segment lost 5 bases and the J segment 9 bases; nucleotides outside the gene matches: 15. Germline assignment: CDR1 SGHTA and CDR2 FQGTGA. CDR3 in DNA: TGTGCCAGCAGCCTTCGACTAGCGTGGAGGAGGGGTGAGCAGTTCTTC. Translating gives CASSLRLAWRRGEQFF. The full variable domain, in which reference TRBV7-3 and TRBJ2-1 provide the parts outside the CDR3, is GAGVSQTPSNKVTEKGKYVELRCDPISGHTALYWYRQSLGQGPEFLIYFQGTGAADDSGLPNDRFFAVRPEGSVSTLKIQRTERGDSAVYLCASSLRLAWRRGEQFFGPGTRLTVL.

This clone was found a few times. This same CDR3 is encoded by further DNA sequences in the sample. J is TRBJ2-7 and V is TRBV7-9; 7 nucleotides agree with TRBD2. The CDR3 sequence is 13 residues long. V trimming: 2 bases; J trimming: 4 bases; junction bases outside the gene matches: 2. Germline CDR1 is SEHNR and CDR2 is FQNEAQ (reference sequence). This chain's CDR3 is CASSLSGAYEQYF. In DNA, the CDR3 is TGTGCCAGCAGCTTAAGCGGGGCGTACGAGCAGTACTTC.

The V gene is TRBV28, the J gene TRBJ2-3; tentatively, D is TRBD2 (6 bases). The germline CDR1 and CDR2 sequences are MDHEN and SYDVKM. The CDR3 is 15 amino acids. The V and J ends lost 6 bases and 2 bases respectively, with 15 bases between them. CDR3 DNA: TGTGCCAGCAGCCCCGGGGCGGGGTTCACAGATACGCAGTATTTT. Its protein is CASSPGAGFTDTQYF.

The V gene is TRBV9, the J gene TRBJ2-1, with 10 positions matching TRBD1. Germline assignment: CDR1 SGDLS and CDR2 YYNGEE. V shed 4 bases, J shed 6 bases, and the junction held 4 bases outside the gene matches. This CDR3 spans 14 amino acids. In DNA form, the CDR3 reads TGTGCCAGCAGCAAGCGGACAGGGGGCAATGAGCAGTTCTTC. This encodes CASSKRTGGNEQFF.

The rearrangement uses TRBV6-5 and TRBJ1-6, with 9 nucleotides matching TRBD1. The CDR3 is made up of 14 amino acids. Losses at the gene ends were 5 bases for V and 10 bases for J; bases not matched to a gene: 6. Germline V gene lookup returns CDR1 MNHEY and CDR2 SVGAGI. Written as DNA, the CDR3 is TGTGCCAGCAGTCCCCGGACAGGGGAGTCACCCCTCCACTTT. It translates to CASSPRTGESPLHF.

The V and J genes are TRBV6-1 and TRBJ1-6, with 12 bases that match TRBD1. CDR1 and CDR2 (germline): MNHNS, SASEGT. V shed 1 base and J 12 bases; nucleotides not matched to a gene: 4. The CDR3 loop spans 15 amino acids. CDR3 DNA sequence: TGTGCCAGCAGTGAAGATGGGACAGGGGGCTTACCCCTCCACTTT. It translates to CASSEDGTGGLPLHF.

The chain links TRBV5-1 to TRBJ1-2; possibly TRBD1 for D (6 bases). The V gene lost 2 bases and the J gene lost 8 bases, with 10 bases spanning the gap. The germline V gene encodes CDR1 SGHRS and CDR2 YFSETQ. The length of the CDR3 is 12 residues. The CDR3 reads CASSLQGGGYTF. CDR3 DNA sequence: TGCGCCAGCAGCTTACAGGGTGGGGGCTACACCTTC.

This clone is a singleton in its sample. Here the CDR3 DNA reads TGTGCCAGCAGCCATAGCGGGGAGACGCAGTTCTTC. Its translation is CASSHSGETQFF. The chain combines TRBV7-3 with TRBJ2-7, with 8 bases fitting TRBD2. The end of the DNA aligns better with TRBJ2-1, so the J call may be wrong. CDR3 size: 12 residues. Germline lookup yields CDR1 SGHTA and CDR2 FQGTGA.

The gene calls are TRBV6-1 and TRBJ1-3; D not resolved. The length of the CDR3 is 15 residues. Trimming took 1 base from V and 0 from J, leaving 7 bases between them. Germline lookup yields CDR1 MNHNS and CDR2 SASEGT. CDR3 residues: CASSEGRFSGNTIYF. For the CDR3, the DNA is TGTGCCAGCAGTGAAGGGAGGTTCTCTGGAAACACCATATATTTT.

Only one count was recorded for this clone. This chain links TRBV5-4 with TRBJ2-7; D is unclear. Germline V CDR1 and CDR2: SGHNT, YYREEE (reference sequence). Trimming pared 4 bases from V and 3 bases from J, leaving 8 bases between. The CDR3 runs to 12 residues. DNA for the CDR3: TGTGCCAGCAGCAACGCAGACTACGAGCAGTACTTC. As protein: CASSNADYEQYF.

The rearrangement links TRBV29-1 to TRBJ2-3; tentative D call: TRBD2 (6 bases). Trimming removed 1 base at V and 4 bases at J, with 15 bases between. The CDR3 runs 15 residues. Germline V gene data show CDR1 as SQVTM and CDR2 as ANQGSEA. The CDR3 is CSVEGGAGRSDTQYF. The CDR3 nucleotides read TGCAGCGTTGAAGGGGGTGCAGGGAGGTCAGATACGCAGTATTTT.

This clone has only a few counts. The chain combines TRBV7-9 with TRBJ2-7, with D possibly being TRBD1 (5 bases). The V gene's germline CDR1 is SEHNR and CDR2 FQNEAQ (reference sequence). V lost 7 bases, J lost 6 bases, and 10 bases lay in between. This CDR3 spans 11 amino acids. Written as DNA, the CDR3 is TGTGCCAGCACCCGCACAGGCGAGCAGTACTTC. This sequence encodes CASTRTGEQYF.

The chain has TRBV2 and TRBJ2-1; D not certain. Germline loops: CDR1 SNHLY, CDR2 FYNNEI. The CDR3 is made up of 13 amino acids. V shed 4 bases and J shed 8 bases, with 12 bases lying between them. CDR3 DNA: TGTGCCAGCAGTGCCAATCTTCGCGATGAGCAGTTCTTC. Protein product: CASSANLRDEQFF.

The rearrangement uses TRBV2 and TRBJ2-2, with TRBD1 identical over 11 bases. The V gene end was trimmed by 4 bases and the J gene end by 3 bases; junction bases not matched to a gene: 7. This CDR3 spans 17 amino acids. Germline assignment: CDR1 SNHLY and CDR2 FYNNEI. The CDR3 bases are TGTGCCAGCAGTGGGGGACAGGGGGGTTTGGACACCGGGGAGCTGTTTTTT. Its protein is CASSGGQGGLDTGELFF. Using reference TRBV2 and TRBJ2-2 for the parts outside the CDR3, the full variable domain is EPEVTQTPSHQVTQMGQEVILRCVPISNHLYFYWYRQILGQKVEFLVSFYNNEISEKSEIFDDQFSVERPDGSNFTLKIRSTKLEDSAMYFCASSGGQGGLDTGELFFGEGSRLTVL.

In nucleotides, the CDR3 is TGTGCCAGTAAGGGGACACACTCTGGAAACACCATATATTTT. Its protein is CASKGTHSGNTIYF. The chain links TRBV19 to TRBJ1-3, with D perhaps TRBD1 (6 bases). V gave up 7 bases and J gave up 0 bases, with 10 bases separating them. This CDR3 is 14 amino acids long. Looked up from germline, CDR1 is LNHDA and CDR2 is SQIVND (reference sequence).

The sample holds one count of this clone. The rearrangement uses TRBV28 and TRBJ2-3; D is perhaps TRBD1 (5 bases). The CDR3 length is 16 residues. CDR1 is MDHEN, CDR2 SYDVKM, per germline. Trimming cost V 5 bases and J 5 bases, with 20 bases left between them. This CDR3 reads CASSAPQGLMRDTQYF. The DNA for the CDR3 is TGTGCCAGCAGTGCCCCCCAGGGATTGATGCGAGATACGCAGTATTTT.

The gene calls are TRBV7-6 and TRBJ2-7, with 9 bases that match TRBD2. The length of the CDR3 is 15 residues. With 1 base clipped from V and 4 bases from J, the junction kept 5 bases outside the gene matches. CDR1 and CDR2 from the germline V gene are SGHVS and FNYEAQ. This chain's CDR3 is CASSLEAGGRYEQYF. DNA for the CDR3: TGTGCCAGCAGCTTAGAAGCGGGAGGACGTTACGAGCAGTACTTC.

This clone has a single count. The CDR3 nucleotides read TGTGCCAGCAGCGTACAAGCCAATGAGCAGTTCTTC. This encodes CASSVQANEQFF. The chain has TRBV9 and TRBJ2-1; D uncertain. V gave up 1 base and J gave up 6 bases, with 5 bases separating them. This CDR3 spans 12 amino acids. The germline CDR1 and CDR2 sequences are SGDLS and YYNGEE.

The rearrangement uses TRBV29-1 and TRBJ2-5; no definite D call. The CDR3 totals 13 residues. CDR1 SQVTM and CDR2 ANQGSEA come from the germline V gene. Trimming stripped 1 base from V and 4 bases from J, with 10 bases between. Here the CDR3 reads CSVEAWRPETQYF. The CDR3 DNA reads TGCAGCGTTGAAGCGTGGAGACCAGAGACCCAGTACTTC. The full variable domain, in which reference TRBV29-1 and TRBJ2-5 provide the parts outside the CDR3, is SAVISQKPSRDICQRGTSLTIQCQVDSQVTMMFWYRQQPGQSLTLIATANQGSEATYESGFVIDKFPISRPNLTFSTLTVSNMSPEDSSIYLCSVEAWRPETQYFGPGTRLLVL.

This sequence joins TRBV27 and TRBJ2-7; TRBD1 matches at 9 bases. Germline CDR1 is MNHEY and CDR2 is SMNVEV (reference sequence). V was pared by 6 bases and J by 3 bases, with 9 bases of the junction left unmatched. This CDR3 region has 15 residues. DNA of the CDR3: TGTGCCAGCAGCTGGGTGGGACAGGGAAACTACGAGCAGTACTTC. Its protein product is CASSWVGQGNYEQYF.

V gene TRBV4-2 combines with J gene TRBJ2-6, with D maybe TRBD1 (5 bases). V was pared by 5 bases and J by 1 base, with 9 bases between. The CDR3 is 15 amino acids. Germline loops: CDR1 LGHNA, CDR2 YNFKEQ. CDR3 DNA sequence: TGTGCCAGCAGCGATAGGGGATCTGGGGCCAACGTCCTGACTTTC. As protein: CASSDRGSGANVLTF.